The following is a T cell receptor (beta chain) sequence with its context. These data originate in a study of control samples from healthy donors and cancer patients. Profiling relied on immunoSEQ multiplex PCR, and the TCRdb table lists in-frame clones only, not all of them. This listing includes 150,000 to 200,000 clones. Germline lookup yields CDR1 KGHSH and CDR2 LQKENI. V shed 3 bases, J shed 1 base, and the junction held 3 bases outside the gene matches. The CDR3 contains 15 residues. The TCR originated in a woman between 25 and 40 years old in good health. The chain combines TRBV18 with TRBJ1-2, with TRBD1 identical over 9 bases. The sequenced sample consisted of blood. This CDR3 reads CASSPRQGDNYGYTF. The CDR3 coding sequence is TGTGCCAGCTCACCCCGACAGGGGGATAACTATGGCTACACCTTC. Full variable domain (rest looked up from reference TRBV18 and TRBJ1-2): NAGVMQNPRHLVRRRGQEARLRCSPMKGHSHVYWYRQLPEEGLKFMVYLQKENIIDESGMPKERFSAEFPKEGPSILRIQQVVRGDSAAYFCASSPRQGDNYGYTFGSGTRLTVV.